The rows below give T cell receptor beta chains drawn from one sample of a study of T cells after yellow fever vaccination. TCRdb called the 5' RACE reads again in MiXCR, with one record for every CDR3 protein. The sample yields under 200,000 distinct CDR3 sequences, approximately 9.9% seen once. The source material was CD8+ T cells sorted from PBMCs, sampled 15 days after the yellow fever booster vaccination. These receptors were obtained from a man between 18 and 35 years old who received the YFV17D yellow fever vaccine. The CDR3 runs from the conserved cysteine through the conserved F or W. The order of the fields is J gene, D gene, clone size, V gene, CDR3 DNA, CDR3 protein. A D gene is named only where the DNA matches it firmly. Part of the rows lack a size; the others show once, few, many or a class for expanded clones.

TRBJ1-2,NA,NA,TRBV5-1,TGCGCCAGCAGTTTATCAGGAACCACTAACTATGGCTACACCTTC,CASSLSGTTNYGYTF
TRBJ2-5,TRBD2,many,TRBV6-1,TGTGCCAGCAGTGAATCCGCGGGGGGCCAAGAGACCCAGTACTTC,CASSESAGGQETQYF
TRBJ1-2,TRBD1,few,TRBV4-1,TGCGCCAGCAGCCAAGTCGTCGGGACAGGGGTCTATGGCTACACCTTC,CASSQVVGTGVYGYTF
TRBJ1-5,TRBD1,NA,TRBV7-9,TGTGCCAGCAGCACGACGGGACAGGGCCCAAATCAGCCCCAGCATTTT,CASSTTGQGPNQPQHF
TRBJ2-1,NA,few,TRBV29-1,TGCAGCGTTCTGCCTATGTCGTACAATGAGCAGTTCTTC,CSVLPMSYNEQFF
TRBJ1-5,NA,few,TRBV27,TGTGCCAGCAGCCGGGGTCGGTTCAATCAGCCCCAGCATTTT,CASSRGRFNQPQHF
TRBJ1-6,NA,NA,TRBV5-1,TGCGCCAGCTCCCTTACGGCCGGGGTACGGTCACCCCTCCACTTT,CASSLTAGVRSPLHF
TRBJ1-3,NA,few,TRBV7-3,TGTGCCAGCAGCGCCAGACAGGACCTCTCTGGAAACACCATATATTTT,CASSARQDLSGNTIYF
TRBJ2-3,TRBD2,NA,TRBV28,TGTGCCAGCAGTCCCCCGCCCCTAGCGGGGGCGGTAGATACGCAGTATTTT,CASSPPPLAGAVDTQYF
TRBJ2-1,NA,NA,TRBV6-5,TGTGCCAGCAGTTACTCGCAGGCATCTATCGATGAGCAGTTCTTC,CASSYSQASIDEQFF
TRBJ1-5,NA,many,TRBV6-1,TGTGCCAGCCAAGGGATGTCAGATCAGCCCCAGCATTTT,CASQGMSDQPQHF
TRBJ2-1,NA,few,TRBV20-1,TGCAGTGCTAGAGATTTAGGGATCTCCTACAATGAGCAGTTCTTC,CSARDLGISYNEQFF
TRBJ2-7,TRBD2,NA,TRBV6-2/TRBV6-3,TGTGCCAGCAGAGGACTAGCGGGGGCCTACGAGCAGTACTTC,CASRGLAGAYEQYF
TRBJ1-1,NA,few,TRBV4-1,TGCGCCAGCAGCCCGCCGCGGTACCTTCCGGGGAGGTACTCTGAAGCTTTCTTT,CASSPPRYLPGRYSEAFF
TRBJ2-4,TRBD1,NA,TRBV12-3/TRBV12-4,TGTGCCACCCCTCTAGGGGGCTCTGGCAAAAACATTCAGTACTTC,CATPLGGSGKNIQYF
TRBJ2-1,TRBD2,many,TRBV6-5,TGTGCCAGCAGTCCACAGGCAGCGGGGGGAACTGAGCAGTTCTTC,CASSPQAAGGTEQFF
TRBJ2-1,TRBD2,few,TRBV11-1,TGTGCCAGCAGCTTAGGACGGACTAGCGGGGACCTCAATGAGCAGTTCTTC,CASSLGRTSGDLNEQFF
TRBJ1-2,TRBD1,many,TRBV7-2,TGTGCCAGCAGCTTGGCCTCCGGGACAGGGGATGGCTACACCTTC,CASSLASGTGDGYTF
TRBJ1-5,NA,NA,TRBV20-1,TGCAGTGCTAGACCAGGAAGGGGTAGCAATCAGCCCCAGCATTTT,CSARPGRGSNQPQHF
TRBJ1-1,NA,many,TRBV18,TGTGCCAGCTCACCAGGCTCGGGGCGGCGATACAACACTGAAGCTTTCTTT,CASSPGSGRRYNTEAFF
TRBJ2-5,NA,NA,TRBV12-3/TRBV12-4,TGTGCCAGCACCCCGGACCTGGGGACCCAGTACTTC,CASTPDLGTQYF
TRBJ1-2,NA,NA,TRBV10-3,TGTGCCATCCCCATGGGTCCCCCTCTAGGGAACTATGGCTACACCTTC,CAIPMGPPLGNYGYTF
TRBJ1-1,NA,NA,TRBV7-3,TGTGCCAGCAGCTTAATAGCAGCGAACACTGAAGCTTTCTTT,CASSLIAANTEAFF
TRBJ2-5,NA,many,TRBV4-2,TGTGCCAGCAGTTATATCGGGGCCCCAGAGACCCAGTACTTC,CASSYIGAPETQYF
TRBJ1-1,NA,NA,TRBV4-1,TGCGCCAGCAGCCAAGTGGAGAATATGAACACTGAAGCTTTCTTT,CASSQVENMNTEAFF
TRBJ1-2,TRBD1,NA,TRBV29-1,TGCAGCGTTGAACTAGCAGGGGGCGCCGACTATGGCTACACCTTC,CSVELAGGADYGYTF
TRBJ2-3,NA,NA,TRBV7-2,TGTGCCAGCAGTACTGGACCTTACACAGATACGCAGTATTTT,CASSTGPYTDTQYF
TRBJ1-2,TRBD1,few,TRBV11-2,TGTGCCAGCAGCTTAGGGGGGACAGCCCTCTATGGCTACACCTTC,CASSLGGTALYGYTF
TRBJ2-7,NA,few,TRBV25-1,TGTGCCAGCAGTGAGGACAGCCCCGCCGAGCAGTACTTC,CASSEDSPAEQYF
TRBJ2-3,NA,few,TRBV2,TGTGCCAGCAGTGAAGTCAGCACAGATACGCAGTATTTT,CASSEVSTDTQYF
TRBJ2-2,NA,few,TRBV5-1,TGCGCCAGCAGATGGGACTCCCAAGGCGGGGAGCTGTTTTTT,CASRWDSQGGELFF
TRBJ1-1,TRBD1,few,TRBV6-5,TGTGCCAGCAGCCAGGGACAGGGTGGGGTGAACACTGAAGCTTTCTTT,CASSQGQGGVNTEAFF
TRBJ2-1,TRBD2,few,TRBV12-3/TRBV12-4,TGTGCCAGTATTAAGGGACTAGCGCAAGTTAGGGAGCAGTTCTTC,CASIKGLAQVREQFF
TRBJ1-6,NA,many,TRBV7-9,TGTGCCAGCAGCTTAGAGGACACGGATTCACCCCTCCACTTT,CASSLEDTDSPLHF
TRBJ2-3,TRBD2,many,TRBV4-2,TGTGCCAGCAGCCAAGGGAGCGGGGGGGCAGATACGCAGTATTTT,CASSQGSGGADTQYF
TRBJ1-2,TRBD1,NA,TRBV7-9,TGTGCCAGCAGCCCAGGGGGCTTTAGTGGCTACACCTTC,CASSPGGFSGYTF
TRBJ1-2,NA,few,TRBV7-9,TGTGCCAGCAGCCATGACCCAAACTATGGCTACACCTTC,CASSHDPNYGYTF
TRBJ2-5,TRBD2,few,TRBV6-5,TGTGCCAGCAGTCCCCGGGGTAGCGGGGGGAGAGAGACCCAGTACTTC,CASSPRGSGGRETQYF
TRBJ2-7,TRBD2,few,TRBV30,TGTGCCTGGAGTATGTTCCGGGGGGTATCCTACGAGCAGTACTTC,CAWSMFRGVSYEQYF
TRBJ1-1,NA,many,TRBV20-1,TGCAGTGCTAGAGGTTTCCAGGGAACGAACACTGAAGCTTTCTTT,CSARGFQGTNTEAFF
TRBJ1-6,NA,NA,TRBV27,TGTGCCAGCACCGGACGCCTTAATTCACCCCTCCACTTT,CASTGRLNSPLHF
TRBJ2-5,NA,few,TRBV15,TGTGCCACCAGCAGAGATAATGTCAGATACCAAGAGACCCAGTACTTC,CATSRDNVRYQETQYF
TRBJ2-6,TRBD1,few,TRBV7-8,TGTGCCAGCAGCTTAGGGACAGGGCGAGGGGCCAACGTCCTGACTTTC,CASSLGTGRGANVLTF
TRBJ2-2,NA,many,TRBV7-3,TGTGCCAGCAGCCCGAGCTCCACCGGGGAGCTGTTTTTT,CASSPSSTGELFF
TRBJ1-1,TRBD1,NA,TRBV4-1,TGCGCCAGCAGCCAAGTCCCGGACAGGGGTCAGAACACTGAAGCTTTCTTT,CASSQVPDRGQNTEAFF
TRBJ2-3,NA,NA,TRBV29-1,TGCAGCGCCGTCGAGGCTCGGGATACGCAGTATTTT,CSAVEARDTQYF
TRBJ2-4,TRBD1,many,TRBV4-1,TGCGCCAGCAGCCAGCTAGGGACAGGGGTAAACATTCAGTACTTC,CASSQLGTGVNIQYF
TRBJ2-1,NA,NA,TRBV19,TGTGCCAGTAGTATTGGATCCTCCCCCCTCAATGAGCAGTTCTTC,CASSIGSSPLNEQFF
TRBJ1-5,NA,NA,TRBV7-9,TGTGCCAGCAGCTCGGGACTTAGTCAGCCCCAGCATTTT,CASSSGLSQPQHF
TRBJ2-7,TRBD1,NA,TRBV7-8,TGTGCCAGCAGCGTGGGGACAGGACAATCCTACGAGCAGTACTTC,CASSVGTGQSYEQYF
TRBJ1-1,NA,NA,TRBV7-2,TGTGCCAGCAGCCCAGGGGTGTTCCCTAACACTGAAGCTTTCTTT,CASSPGVFPNTEAFF
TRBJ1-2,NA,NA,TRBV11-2,TGTGCCAGCAGCATTTCCCTGGACAGTAACTATGGCTACACCTTC,CASSISLDSNYGYTF
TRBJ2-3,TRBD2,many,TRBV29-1,TGCAGCGTTGAAATGCTAGCGGAGTTCACAGATACGCAGTATTTT,CSVEMLAEFTDTQYF
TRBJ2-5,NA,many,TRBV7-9,TGTGCCAGCAGCTTAGCCCTGGTAGGGGGAATAGAGACCCAGTACTTC,CASSLALVGGIETQYF
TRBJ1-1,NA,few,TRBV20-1,TGCAGTGTCAATCCAGAGAACACTGAAGCTTTCTTT,CSVNPENTEAFF
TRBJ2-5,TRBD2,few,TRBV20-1,TGCAGTGCCGCCGGGACTAGGTCGGAGACCCAGTACTTC,CSAAGTRSETQYF
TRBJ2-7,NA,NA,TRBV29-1,TGCAGCGTTGTAGGCCTAGTAGACGAGCAGTACTTC,CSVVGLVDEQYF